This TCR beta chain was obtained from a study of cytomegalovirus exposure and HLA in healthy donors. Findings of the study overall: Association with HLA alleles at 0.05 false discovery rate was found for 15,000 to 20,000 TCR beta sequences in a later analysis. TCR beta V- and J-gene trimming, according to a later analysis, was linked to a missense DCLRE1C variant.

It was with 60 Vbeta and 13 Jbeta primers that the PCR ran. Profiling relied on immunoSEQ multiplex PCR, and the TCRdb table lists in-frame clones only, not all of them. The data hold 150,000 to 200,000 clones, with 70% to 80% observed a single time. Germline values: CDR1 ENHRY, CDR2 SYGVKD. The CDR3 contains 17 residues. Of note for this clone: The antigen is unknown.

The clonotype comes from a middle-aged woman in good health and CMV-seronegative. Sequencing was carried out using PBMCs. The chain uses TRBV10-3 and TRBJ2-5, with 12 bases fitting TRBD2. TRBJ2-7 explains the end of the DNA better; the J call may be wrong. The CDR3 nucleotides read TGTGCCATCAGGATCGGGACTAGCGGGTCCGCCTCCTACGAGCAGTACTTC. It encodes CAIRIGTSGSASYEQYF.